The 7 T cell receptor beta chains reported below all come from one sample, sequenced in a study of shared clonotypes between healthy human individuals. Sequencing used immunoSEQ multiplex PCR; TCRdb keeps in-frame clones, though not all of them. This table holds hundreds of thousands of clones, roughly three quarters found once. Sequencing was carried out using PBMCs. These receptors all come from a woman between 35 and 50 years old in good health. Some clones in this sample may be carry-over from other donors' samples.

V gene TRBV2 combines with J gene TRBJ2-5; D is uncertain. Germline V lookup: CDR1 SNHLY, CDR2 FYNNEI. The CDR3 spans 11 residues. V was pared by 3 bases and J by 5 bases, with 4 bases between. The CDR3 reads CASSDGETQYF. The CDR3 nucleotides read TGTGCCAGCAGTGACGGGGAGACCCAGTACTTC.

This clone was seen a handful of times. This chain joins TRBV18 and TRBJ1-3; TRBD1 matches 8 bases. There are 16 residues in the CDR3. With V trimmed by 2 bases and J by 4 bases, 7 bases remained unmatched. From germline, CDR1 is KGHSH and CDR2 LQKENI. CDR3 sequence reads: CASSPRAGGFGNTIYF. The CDR3, as DNA: TGTGCCAGCTCACCAAGGGCAGGGGGCTTCGGAAACACCATATATTTT. The variable domain in full, completed from reference TRBV18 and TRBJ1-3, reads NAGVMQNPRHLVRRRGQEARLRCSPMKGHSHVYWYRQLPEEGLKFMVYLQKENIIDESGMPKERFSAEFPKEGPSILRIQQVVRGDSAAYFCASSPRAGGFGNTIYFGEGSWLTVV.

This chain joins TRBV19 and TRBJ1-4, with 10 bases fitting TRBD1. This CDR3 is 19 amino acids long. The V and J ends lost 9 bases and 6 bases, in that order; junction bases with no gene match: 22. Germline V gene sequence: CDR1 LNHDA, CDR2 SQIVND (reference sequence). The CDR3 here is CARPLVGTGESIWDEKLFF. The CDR3 bases are TGTGCCAGACCCTTAGTAGGGACAGGGGAAAGCATTTGGGATGAAAAACTGTTTTTT.

The chain uses TRBV7-9 and TRBJ1-4; no firm D call. V was trimmed by 4 bases and J by 0 bases, leaving 6 bases between them. The CDR3 length is 14 residues. Germline-derived CDR1 and CDR2 are SEHNR and FQNEAQ (reference sequence). The CDR3 loop reads CASSSFTTNEKLFF. The DNA of the CDR3 is TGTGCCAGCAGCTCGTTCACAACTAATGAAAAACTGTTTTTT.

DNA of the CDR3: TGTGCCAGCAGCTTAGGAGGCGGGAGGGGCGAGCAGTACTTC. Protein product: CASSLGGGRGEQYF. This sequence joins TRBV7-9 and TRBJ2-5; TRBD2 matches 9 bases. The J call is doubtful: the DNA matches TRBJ2-7 better. The germline V gene has CDR1 SEHNR and CDR2 FQNEAQ (reference sequence). The CDR3 loop spans 14 amino acids.

The CDR3 DNA sequence: TGTGCCTGGAGCCCACTTGACAGGGTGGCCTACGAGCAGTACTTC. Protein: CAWSPLDRVAYEQYF. The chain combines TRBV30 with TRBJ2-7, with TRBD1 identical over 7 bases. Per germline, CDR1 GTSNPN and CDR2 SVGIG (reference sequence). The V segment lost 3 bases and the J segment 2 bases; nucleotides outside the gene matches: 10. The CDR3 runs 15 residues.

The CDR3 region has the DNA TGTGCCAGCAGCTTCAACAGGGGGGAGTATGGCTACACCTTC. It translates to CASSFNRGEYGYTF. The chain uses TRBV5-4 and TRBJ1-2; 8 nucleotides match TRBD1. The CDR3 contains 14 residues. With 2 bases clipped from V and 5 bases from J, the junction kept 5 bases outside the gene matches. Looked up from germline, CDR1 is SGHNT and CDR2 is YYREEE (reference sequence).